The next 6 T cell receptor beta chains were all read from a single sample in a study of T cells in localized non-small cell lung cancer. TCRdb keeps only in-frame clones here, not all; method: immunoSEQ multiplex PCR. This sample carries about 53,000 clones, around four fifths of them seen once, and the ten largest clones take 17%. The sample consisted of peripheral blood mononuclear cells, taken before any cancer treatment. The receptors were gathered from a man between 40 and 70 years old with stage III lung adenocarcinoma.

This chain joins TRBV2 and TRBJ1-5; D unclear. V shed 6 bases and J shed 1 base, with 13 bases lying between them. The CDR3 has 15 residues. Looked up from germline, CDR1 is SNHLY and CDR2 is FYNNEI. The CDR3 DNA follows: TGTGCCAGCAGGGTACAGAGGTTGAGCAATCAGCCCCAGCATTTT. Its translation: CASRVQRLSNQPQHF.

The chain uses TRBV23-1 and TRBJ1-4; 7 positions agree with TRBD1. TRBV23-1 belongs to the ORF category, with a function that is uncertain. The CDR3 covers 16 residues. V gave up 6 bases and J gave up 7 bases; unmatched junction bases: 14. CDR3 in amino acids: CASRPRTGRGGEKLFF. Here the CDR3 DNA reads TGCGCCAGCAGACCTCGGACAGGCAGGGGAGGTGAAAAACTGTTTTTT.

V gene TRBV27 combines with J gene TRBJ2-7; no definite D call. Germline V gives CDR1 MNHEY, CDR2 SMNVEV (reference sequence). The CDR3 extends over 13 amino acids. The ends were cut back, 3 bases at V and 3 bases at J, with 9 bases in the middle. As DNA, the CDR3 is TGTGCCAGCAGTTTCTCCCCGATCTACGAGCAGTACTTC. Its translation: CASSFSPIYEQYF.

Remarks on this clone: One end of the junction is discordant with germline, which a read error may explain. The chain is built from TRBV7-9 and TRBJ2-4, with a tentative D call TRBD1 (6 bases). The CDR3 totals 14 residues. Germline CDR1 SEHNR, CDR2 FQNEAQ (reference sequence). The CDR3 DNA follows: TGTGCCAGCAGCTTAGCGGACAGCAAAGACATTCAGTACTTC. It translates to CASSLADSKDIQYF.

This clone was observed a single time. Other DNA sequences from this sample encode an identical CDR3 as well. The chain employs TRBV11-3 and TRBJ1-1, with a weak D call TRBD1 (5 bases). In germline, CDR1 is SGHNT, CDR2 YENEEA. CDR3 size: 14 residues. Trimming removed 3 bases at V and 3 bases at J, with 11 bases between. In DNA, the CDR3 is TGTGCCAGCAGCTTCGGGGGATCGGACACTGAAGCTTTCTTT. It codes for CASSFGGSDTEAFF.

The chain employs TRBV4-3 and TRBJ2-3; perhaps TRBD2 as D (6 bases). Germline loops: CDR1 LGHNA, CDR2 YSLEER. The CDR3 contains 16 residues. V shed 4 bases and J shed 0 bases, with 14 bases lying between them. Here the CDR3 DNA reads TGCGCCAGCAGCCGCCTTCCTAGCGCAAGCACAGATACGCAGTATTTT. This encodes CASSRLPSASTDTQYF.